These 26 T cell receptor beta chains came from one sample sequenced in a study of blood T cell repertoires in COVID-19. Sequenced by immunoSEQ multiplex PCR; TCRdb stores in-frame clones only, minus some. The sample carries around 200,000 clones, about nine tenths recorded once. The source material was peripheral blood. The receptor set was obtained from a man between 65 and 85 years old with active or convalescent COVID-19.

This clone was seen a single time. This chain connects TRBV6-5 to TRBJ1-1, with D unclear. This CDR3 spans 14 amino acids. V was pared by 6 bases and J by 4 bases, with 15 bases between. The germline V gene has CDR1 MNHEY and CDR2 SVGAGI. The CDR3 loop reads CASSRSTDTTEAFF. The CDR3 DNA sequence: TGTGCCAGCAGCCGATCAACAGACACCACTGAAGCTTTCTTT.

The chain uses TRBV27 and TRBJ1-2; possibly TRBD1 for D (5 bases). The CDR3 has 14 residues. Per germline, CDR1 MNHEY and CDR2 SMNVEV (reference sequence). Trimming pared 5 bases from V and 4 bases from J, leaving 14 bases between. The CDR3 sequence is CASSPVGGAYGYTF. DNA of the CDR3: TGTGCCAGCAGTCCCGTGGGAGGGGCCTATGGCTACACCTTC.

The chain couples TRBV19 to TRBJ1-4; perhaps TRBD1 as D (5 bases). Trimming cost V 6 bases and J 13 bases, with 15 bases left between them. The germline V gene encodes CDR1 LNHDA and CDR2 SQIVND (reference sequence). The CDR3 spans 12 residues. The CDR3 sequence: CASRGPARGLFF. The CDR3 DNA sequence: TGTGCCAGTAGGGGGCCAGCCCGAGGACTGTTTTTT.

This clone showed up just a few times. The chain joins TRBV7-6 to TRBJ1-1; D is undetermined. The germline gives CDR1 SGHVS, CDR2 FNYEAQ. This CDR3 comprises 13 residues. Trimming pared 5 bases from V and 5 bases from J, leaving 12 bases between. The CDR3 here is CASSLSRWTEAFF. CDR3 nucleotides: TGTGCCAGCAGCCTTTCGAGGTGGACTGAAGCTTTCTTT.

The chain uses TRBV30 and TRBJ1-2, with TRBD1 identical over 10 bases. This CDR3 is 12 amino acids long. J was trimmed by 8 bases and V by 6 bases; bases with no gene match: 6. Germline lookup yields CDR1 GTSNPN and CDR2 SVGIG (reference sequence). The CDR3 sequence is CACTGTGAGYTF. Here the CDR3 DNA reads TGTGCCTGCACCGGGACAGGGGCCGGCTACACCTTC.

J is TRBJ1-5 and V is TRBV25-1; D possibly corresponds to TRBD1 (6 bases). This CDR3 spans 16 amino acids. The germline CDR1 and CDR2 sequences are MGHDK and SYGVNS. V shed 1 base and J shed 2 bases, with 12 bases lying between them. For the CDR3, the DNA is TGTGCCAGCAGTGAATCGGGCAGGGGCGGCAATCAGCCCCAGCATTTT. It yields the protein CASSESGRGGNQPQHF.

The CDR3 loop reads CASSLGGGEKLFF. CDR3 nucleotides: TGTGCCAGCAGTTTGGGTGGAGGTGAAAAACTGTTTTTT. The chain uses TRBV28 and TRBJ1-4, with unresolved D. Germline CDR1 MDHEN, CDR2 SYDVKM. V gave up 3 bases and J gave up 7 bases, with 9 bases separating them. This CDR3 is built from 13 residues.

About this clone: Mismatch with germline at one junction end may stem from a read error. The chain employs TRBV30 and TRBJ1-1; possibly TRBD1 for D (5 bases). Germline V CDR1 and CDR2: GTSNPN, SVGIG (reference sequence). This CDR3 contains 15 residues. The CDR3 here is CAWSVDSRANSEAFF. The CDR3 DNA reads as TGTGCCTGGAGTGTAGACAGCCGAGCGAACAGTGAAGCTTTCTTT.

This rearrangement joins TRBV4-3 to TRBJ2-1, with 8 bases aligning to TRBD2. The germline gives CDR1 LGHNA, CDR2 YSLEER. CDR3 size: 17 residues. The trim removed 3 bases at V and 4 bases at J, leaving 11 bases unmatched. The CDR3 region is CASSQAKGGGPYNEQFF. CDR3 nucleotide sequence: TGCGCCAGCAGCCAGGCCAAGGGCGGGGGGCCGTACAATGAGCAGTTCTTC.

This clone was seen just once. The chain uses TRBV3-1 (or the pseudogene TRBV3-2) and TRBJ2-7; TRBD1 might be the D (6 bases). Germline CDR1 reads LGHDT; CDR2 reads YNNKEL (reference sequence). The V gene lost 4 bases and the J gene lost 3 bases, with 22 bases spanning the gap. The CDR3 has 17 amino acids. In nucleotides, the CDR3 is TGTGCCAGCAGCCCTGGTCTGGGGGCGCGTGGGGACTACGAGCAGTACTTC. Protein: CASSPGLGARGDYEQYF.

The V gene is TRBV2, the J gene TRBJ1-2; D is perhaps TRBD1 (5 bases). The CDR3 is made up of 12 amino acids. The germline CDR1 and CDR2 sequences are SNHLY and FYNNEI. V shed 3 bases and J shed 7 bases, with 9 bases lying between them. The CDR3 DNA sequence: TGTGCCAGCAGTGAGGCAGGGATTGGCTACACCTTC. Its translation: CASSEAGIGYTF. The full variable domain, with the rest looked up from reference TRBV2 and TRBJ1-2, is EPEVTQTPSHQVTQMGQEVILRCVPISNHLYFYWYRQILGQKVEFLVSFYNNEISEKSEIFDDQFSVERPDGSNFTLKIRSTKLEDSAMYFCASSEAGIGYTFGSGTRLTVV.

This chain uses TRBV11-3 with TRBJ2-1; 10 bases map to TRBD1. V dropped 5 bases and J dropped 8; count of bases not matched to a gene: 9. This CDR3 has 15 residues. Germline V CDR1 and CDR2: SGHNT, YENEEA. In DNA, the CDR3 is TGTGCCAGCAGCCCAGGACAGGGGGATGGCTATGAGCAGTTCTTC. Translating gives CASSPGQGDGYEQFF.

The CDR3 loop reads CASSEGGIRNNEQFF. DNA of the CDR3: TGTGCCAGCAGTGAGGGGGGGATTAGAAACAATGAGCAGTTCTTC. V is TRBV2 and J is TRBJ2-1; 7 bases match TRBD2. Germline V gene lookup returns CDR1 SNHLY and CDR2 FYNNEI. With 3 bases clipped from V and 5 bases from J, the junction kept 7 bases outside the gene matches. The length of the CDR3 is 15 residues. The full variable domain, completed using reference TRBV2 and TRBJ2-1, is EPEVTQTPSHQVTQMGQEVILRCVPISNHLYFYWYRQILGQKVEFLVSFYNNEISEKSEIFDDQFSVERPDGSNFTLKIRSTKLEDSAMYFCASSEGGIRNNEQFFGPGTRLTVL.

The chain employs TRBV24-1 and TRBJ2-4; 8 nucleotides line up with TRBD1. The J segment lost 12 bases and the V segment lost 7 bases, leaving 10 bases of the junction unmatched. Germline V gene data show CDR1 as KGHDR and CDR2 as SFDVKD. The CDR3 spans 13 residues. CDR3 bases: TGTGCCACCAGGGAAACAGGGACAGGACCTCAGTACTTC. Residues: CATRETGTGPQYF.

This rearrangement joins TRBV5-1 to TRBJ2-1, with 8 bases identical to TRBD2. V trimming: 7 bases; J trimming: 6 bases; junction bases outside the gene matches: 12. Germline V gene lookup returns CDR1 SGHRS and CDR2 YFSETQ. The CDR3 totals 15 residues. CDR3 nucleotides: TGCGCCAGCGCCTCGACTAGCGCCTACGGCAATGAGCAGTTCTTC. Translated, it gives CASASTSAYGNEQFF.

The chain uses TRBV5-1 and TRBJ2-5, with 7 positions matching TRBD1. This CDR3 spans 14 amino acids. J was trimmed by 2 bases and V by 4 bases; bases with no gene match: 5. Germline CDR1 is SGHRS and CDR2 is YFSETQ. The CDR3 sequence: CASSVRQGQETQYF. CDR3 in DNA: TGCGCCAGCAGCGTAAGACAGGGACAAGAGACCCAGTACTTC.

This chain links TRBV30 with TRBJ1-5, with D maybe TRBD1 (5 bases). From germline, CDR1 is GTSNPN and CDR2 SVGIG (reference sequence). V was shortened by 2 bases and J by 4 bases, with 12 bases between the two germline ends. The CDR3 has 14 residues. The CDR3 DNA reads as TGTGCCTGGAGTTCTGGTCAGGGAAATCAGCCCCAGCATTTT. Its translation: CAWSSGQGNQPQHF.

J is TRBJ2-3 and V is TRBV9, with a possible D match to TRBD2 (6 bases). V was trimmed by 3 bases and J by 4 bases, leaving 15 bases between them. CDR3 size: 15 residues. CDR1 and CDR2 (germline): SGDLS, YYNGEE. The DNA for the CDR3 is TGTGCCAGCAGCGCAGGAGGGCTACGCCCAGATACGCAGTATTTT. Its protein product is CASSAGGLRPDTQYF.

V and J are TRBV7-2 and TRBJ1-6; no reliable D call. Trimming removed 0 bases at V and 7 bases at J, with 10 bases between. This CDR3 has 15 amino acids. CDR1 is SGHTA, CDR2 FQGNSA, per germline. The CDR3 DNA is TGTGCCAGCAGCTTAGCGGCCCCGGGGAATTCACCCCTCCACTTT. Protein sequence: CASSLAAPGNSPLHF.

The genes are TRBV6-5 and TRBJ1-2; D is uncertain. Deletions cut 7 bases from V and 2 bases from J, with 8 bases between. CDR3 length: 12 amino acids. Germline CDR1 reads MNHEY; CDR2 reads SVGAGI. Here the CDR3 DNA reads TGTGCCAGCATCAACAGCAACTATGGCTACACCTTC. Its protein is CASINSNYGYTF.

This clone was seen at least ten times. The genes are TRBV9 and TRBJ2-5, with TRBD1 as a possible D gene (5 bases). The V gene lost 0 bases and the J gene lost 4 bases, with 7 bases spanning the gap. The CDR3 sequence is 13 residues long. Germline V CDR1 and CDR2: SGDLS, YYNGEE. The CDR3 DNA sequence: TGTGCCAGCAGCGTAGGACAGTCAGAGACCCAGTACTTC. It codes for CASSVGQSETQYF.

This chain connects TRBV19 to TRBJ2-1; TRBD1 aligns across 9 bases. V lost 5 bases and J lost 4; bases outside the gene matches: 6. The CDR3 loop spans 15 amino acids. Germline CDR1 LNHDA, CDR2 SQIVND (reference sequence). In DNA, the CDR3 is TGTGCCAGTAGTGAGGGGACAGGGAGGTACAATGAGCAGTTCTTC. Translated: CASSEGTGRYNEQFF.

J is TRBJ2-3 and V is TRBV19; the match to TRBD2 covers 11 bases. V trimming: 1 base; J trimming: 9 bases; junction bases outside the gene matches: 9. Germline assignment: CDR1 LNHDA and CDR2 SQIVND (reference sequence). The CDR3 totals 16 residues. The DNA of the CDR3 is TGTGCCAGTAGTATAGCTACTAGCGGGGGCCGGGGGACGCAGTATTTT. Its protein product is CASSIATSGGRGTQYF. The full variable domain, its missing parts supplied by reference TRBV19 and TRBJ2-3, is DGGITQSPKYLFRKEGQNVTLSCEQNLNHDAMYWYRQDPGQGLRLIYYSQIVNDFQKGDIAEGYSVSREKKESFPLTVTSAQKNPTAFYLCASSIATSGGRGTQYFGPGTRLTVL.

DNA for the CDR3: TGTGCCAGCAGCTTAGTTTCGCCGGAGGACCTCTATGGCTACACCTTC. Translated, it gives CASSLVSPEDLYGYTF. The chain links TRBV11-2 to TRBJ1-2; no firm D call. CDR1 is SGHAT, CDR2 FQNNGV, per germline. The CDR3 totals 16 residues. The ends were cut back, 1 base at V and 4 bases at J, with 16 bases in the middle.

A remark on this clone: Other DNA sequences from this sample encode an identical CDR3 as well. CDR3 sequence reads: CAWSGQGNSPLHF. DNA for the CDR3: TGTGCCTGGAGTGGCCAGGGTAATTCACCCCTCCACTTT. The rearrangement uses TRBV30 and TRBJ1-6; tentative D call: TRBD1 (5 bases). The ends were cut back, 1 base at V and 6 bases at J, with 7 bases in the middle. Germline lookup yields CDR1 GTSNPN and CDR2 SVGIG (reference sequence). The CDR3 contains 13 residues.

The chain joins TRBV5-1 to TRBJ1-4; possible D gene TRBD1, 6 bases. Trimming pared 1 base from V and 6 bases from J, leaving 16 bases between. This CDR3 spans 16 amino acids. Germline V gives CDR1 SGHRS, CDR2 YFSETQ. The CDR3 loop reads CASSLRRGGVHEKLFF. The CDR3 coding sequence is TGCGCCAGCAGCTTGAGGCGAGGGGGAGTCCATGAAAAACTGTTTTTT.